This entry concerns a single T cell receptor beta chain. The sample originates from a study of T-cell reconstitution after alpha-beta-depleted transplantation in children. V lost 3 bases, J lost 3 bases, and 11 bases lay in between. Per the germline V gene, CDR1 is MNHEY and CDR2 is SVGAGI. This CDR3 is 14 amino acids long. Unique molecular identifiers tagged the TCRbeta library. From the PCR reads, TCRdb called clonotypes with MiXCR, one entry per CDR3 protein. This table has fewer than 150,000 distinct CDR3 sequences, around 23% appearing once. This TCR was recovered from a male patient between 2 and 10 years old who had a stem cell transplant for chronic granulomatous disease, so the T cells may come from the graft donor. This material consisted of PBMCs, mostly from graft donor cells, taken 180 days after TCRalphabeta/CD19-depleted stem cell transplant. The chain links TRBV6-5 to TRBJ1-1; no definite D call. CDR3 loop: CASSYYDPHTEAFF. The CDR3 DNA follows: TGTGCCAGCAGTTATTATGACCCACACACTGAAGCTTTCTTT.